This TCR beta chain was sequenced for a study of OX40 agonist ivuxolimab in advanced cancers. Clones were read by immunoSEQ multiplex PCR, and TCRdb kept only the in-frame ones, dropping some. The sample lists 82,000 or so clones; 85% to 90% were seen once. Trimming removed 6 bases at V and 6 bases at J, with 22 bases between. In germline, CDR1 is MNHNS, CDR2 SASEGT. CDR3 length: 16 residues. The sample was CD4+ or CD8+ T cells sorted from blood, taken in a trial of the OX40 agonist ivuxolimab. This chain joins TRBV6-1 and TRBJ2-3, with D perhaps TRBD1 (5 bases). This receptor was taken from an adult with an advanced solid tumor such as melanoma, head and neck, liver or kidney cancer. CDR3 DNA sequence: TGTGCCAGCAGAGAAAGGGGTGGAGTCTCACCCGATACGCAGTATTTT. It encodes CASRERGGVSPDTQYF.